The 10 T cell receptor beta chains reported below all come from one sample, sequenced in a study of blood T cell repertoires in COVID-19. TCRdb's copy holds only in-frame clones and misses some; the assay was immunoSEQ multiplex PCR. The sample has 95,000 to 120,000 clones, around 86% seen once. The sequenced sample consisted of peripheral blood. The receptors were sampled from a woman between 65 and 79 years old with acute or convalescent COVID-19.

This chain links TRBV6-1 with TRBJ1-2; D possibly corresponds to TRBD1 (6 bases). Trimming pared 4 bases from V and 2 bases from J, leaving 17 bases between. CDR3 length equals 16 residues. CDR1 MNHNS and CDR2 SASEGT come from the germline V gene. This CDR3 reads CASSGLDSPVNYGYTF. CDR3 nucleotides: TGTGCCAGCAGTGGATTGGACAGCCCGGTCAACTATGGCTACACCTTC.

The rearrangement links TRBV19 to TRBJ1-1, with 7 bases aligning to TRBD1. The J segment lost 5 bases and the V segment lost 4 bases, leaving 13 bases of the junction unmatched. The germline V gene has CDR1 LNHDA and CDR2 SQIVND (reference sequence). The length of the CDR3 is 16 residues. The CDR3 DNA follows: TGTGCCAGTAGTACCCCGGGACAGCCCCGAAAGACTGAAGCTTTCTTT. This codes for CASSTPGQPRKTEAFF.

This clone was recorded once. This chain links TRBV28 with TRBJ2-3; 9 bases are a match to TRBD1. V was pared by 5 bases and J by 4 bases, with 10 bases of the junction left unmatched. CDR1 is MDHEN, CDR2 SYDVKM, per germline. This CDR3 spans 16 amino acids. The CDR3, as DNA: TGTGCCAGCAGTCCCTTGGGGACAGGGCGAGCAGATACGCAGTATTTT. Translated: CASSPLGTGRADTQYF.

This clone came up a few times. The sample contains more than one DNA sequence encoding this CDR3. The chain has TRBV28 and TRBJ1-3; D ambiguous. Trimming took off 3 bases at V and 0 bases at J, with 3 bases between the two ends. The CDR3 runs 13 residues. Germline V lookup: CDR1 MDHEN, CDR2 SYDVKM. The CDR3 loop is CASSFSSGNTIYF. Written as DNA, the CDR3 is TGTGCCAGCAGTTTTAGCTCTGGAAACACCATATATTTT.

The CDR3 protein is CASSSSQGAGEKLFF. The CDR3 region has the DNA TGCGCCAGCAGCTCCTCACAGGGGGCTGGGGAAAAACTGTTTTTT. This rearrangement joins TRBV5-1 to TRBJ1-4; 9 nucleotides match TRBD1. The germline V gene encodes CDR1 SGHRS and CDR2 YFSETQ. V was clipped by 3 bases and J by 8 bases; unmatched bases: 8. The CDR3 extends over 15 amino acids.

The CDR3 protein is CASSLPSPSYNEQFF. The DNA of the CDR3 is TGTGCCAGCAGCTTGCCTAGCCCATCCTACAATGAGCAGTTCTTC. This rearrangement joins TRBV5-6 to TRBJ2-1; TRBD2 is a possible D gene (5 bases). V was shortened by 1 base and J by 1 base, with 9 bases between the two germline ends. CDR1 and CDR2 from the germline V gene are SGHDT and YYEEEE. The CDR3 is 15 residues long.

This rearrangement joins TRBV6-4 to TRBJ2-3, with 8 bases identical to TRBD2. This CDR3 has 15 residues. Germline values: CDR1 MRHNA, CDR2 SNTAGT. After removal of 0 bases from V and 1 base from J, the junction contained 0 bases not matched to a gene. The CDR3 DNA follows: TGTGCCAGCAGTGACTCTAGCGGGGGCACAGATACGCAGTATTTT. Translation gives CASSDSSGGTDTQYF.

V gene TRBV7-9 combines with J gene TRBJ2-7, with TRBD1 as a possible D gene (5 bases). V lost 3 bases, J lost 4 bases, and 7 bases lay in between. Per germline, CDR1 SEHNR and CDR2 FQNEAQ (reference sequence). The CDR3 sequence is 12 residues long. The chain's CDR3 is CASSFQGYEQYF. The CDR3 DNA is TGTGCCAGCAGCTTCCAGGGTTACGAGCAGTACTTC. The full variable domain, in which reference TRBV7-9 and TRBJ2-7 provide the parts outside the CDR3, is DTGVSQNPRHKITKRGQNVTFRCDPISEHNRLYWYRQTLGQGPEFLTYFQNEAQLEKSRLLSDRFSAERPKGSFSTLEIQRTEQGDSAMYLCASSFQGYEQYFGPGTRLTVT.

This clone was counted only a few times. This rearrangement joins TRBV18 to TRBJ1-5; D is unclear. V lost 6 bases to trimming and J lost 6 bases, with 12 bases between them. Germline-derived CDR1 and CDR2 are KGHSH and LQKENI. This CDR3 has 13 amino acids. The CDR3 region is CASSPEGSQPQHF. CDR3 nucleotides: TGTGCCAGCTCCCCCGAGGGATCTCAGCCCCAGCATTTT.

J is TRBJ1-2 and V is TRBV7-2; no definite D call. Germline V gene lookup returns CDR1 SGHTA and CDR2 FQGNSA. The CDR3 covers 12 residues. V was cut by 3 bases and J by 8 bases, with 10 bases left in between. The CDR3 region is CASSFREGGYTF. In nucleotides, the CDR3 is TGTGCCAGCAGCTTTAGGGAGGGAGGCTACACCTTC.